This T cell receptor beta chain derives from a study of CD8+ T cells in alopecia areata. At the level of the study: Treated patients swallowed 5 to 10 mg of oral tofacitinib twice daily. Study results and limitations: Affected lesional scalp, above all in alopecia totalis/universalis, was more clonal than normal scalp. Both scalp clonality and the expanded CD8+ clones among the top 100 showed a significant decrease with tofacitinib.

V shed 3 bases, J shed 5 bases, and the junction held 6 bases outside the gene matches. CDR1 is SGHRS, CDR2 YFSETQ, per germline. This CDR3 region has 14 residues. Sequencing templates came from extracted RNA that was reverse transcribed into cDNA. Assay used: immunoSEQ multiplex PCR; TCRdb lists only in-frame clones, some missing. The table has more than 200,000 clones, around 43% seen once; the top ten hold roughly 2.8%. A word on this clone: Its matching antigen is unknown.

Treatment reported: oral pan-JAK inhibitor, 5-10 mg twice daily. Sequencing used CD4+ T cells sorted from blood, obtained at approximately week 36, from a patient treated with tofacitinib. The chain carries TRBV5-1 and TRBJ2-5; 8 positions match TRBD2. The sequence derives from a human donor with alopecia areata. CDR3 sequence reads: CASSSVSGVETQYF. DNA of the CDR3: TGCGCCAGCAGCTCGGTTAGCGGGGTGGAGACCCAGTACTTC.